What follows are 22 T cell receptor beta chains derived from one specimen sequenced in a study of blood T cell repertoires in COVID-19. Assay used: immunoSEQ multiplex PCR; TCRdb lists only in-frame clones, some missing. The repertoire holds approximately 200,000 clones, with about three quarters as singletons. Sequencing was done on a sample of peripheral blood. The receptor source for this set is a woman of 80 years or more with COVID-19, enrolled during active disease.

The rearrangement links TRBV3-1 (or the pseudogene TRBV3-2) to TRBJ2-1; 14 bases are shared with TRBD2. The J segment lost 4 bases and the V segment lost 3 bases, leaving 5 bases of the junction unmatched. Germline CDR1 reads LGHDT; CDR2 reads YNNKEL (reference sequence). CDR3 length: 17 residues. The CDR3 DNA reads TGTGCCAGCAGCCAGGGACTAGCGGGAGTGGGGTACAATGAGCAGTTCTTC. Protein: CASSQGLAGVGYNEQFF.

There are a few counts of this clone. The genes are TRBV18 and TRBJ2-5, with 10 positions matching TRBD2. Germline V gene data show CDR1 as KGHSH and CDR2 as LQKENI. CDR3 length equals 16 residues. J was trimmed by 2 bases and V by 1 base; bases with no gene match: 4. DNA for the CDR3: TGTGCCAGCTCACCACAGAGCGGGGGGGTTCAAGAGACCCAGTACTTC. Residues: CASSPQSGGVQETQYF.

The sample holds a few counts of this clone. The gene calls are TRBV10-3 and TRBJ2-5; 7 nucleotides agree with TRBD2. V lost 2 bases to trimming and J lost 0 bases; unmatched junction nucleotides: 3. Germline V gene data show CDR1 as ENHRY and CDR2 as SYGVKD. The CDR3 is made up of 15 amino acids. The CDR3 here is CAISEVGGNQETQYF. DNA of the CDR3: TGTGCCATCAGTGAGGTGGGGGGGAACCAAGAGACCCAGTACTTC.

J is TRBJ2-1 and V is TRBV5-5, with a weak D call TRBD2 (5 bases). This CDR3 spans 16 amino acids. The germline V gene encodes CDR1 SGHKS and CDR2 YYEKEE (reference sequence). The germline V and J ends were trimmed by 1 base and 4 bases, with 15 bases remaining between them. This CDR3 is CASSLRSSLGYNEQFF. The CDR3, as DNA: TGTGCCAGCAGCTTGCGGTCTAGCTTAGGTTACAATGAGCAGTTCTTC.

Comments on this clone: Other nucleotide sequences from this sample produce the same CDR3. This chain uses TRBV5-8 with TRBJ2-3; D is possibly TRBD2 (5 bases). CDR1 is SGHTS and CDR2 is YDEGEE in the germline V gene. Trimming stripped 0 bases from V and 0 bases from J, with 11 bases between. There are 16 residues in the CDR3. CDR3 in amino acids: CASSLGASGSTDTQYF. Written as DNA, the CDR3 is TGTGCCAGCAGCTTGGGAGCCAGCGGAAGCACAGATACGCAGTATTTT.

The genes are TRBV11-3 and TRBJ2-7, with D unclear. Germline V gene sequence: CDR1 SGHNT, CDR2 YENEEA. This CDR3 has 12 residues. Trimming left V 3 bases short and J 3 bases short, with 6 bases between. The DNA for the CDR3 is TGTGCCAGCAGCTTCAGTTTCTACGAGCAGTACTTC. This encodes CASSFSFYEQYF.

This chain links TRBV14 with TRBJ2-7; 9 bases fit TRBD1. This CDR3 comprises 16 residues. CDR1 and CDR2 from the germline V gene are SGHDN and FVKESK. V shed 4 bases, J shed 2 bases, and the junction held 9 bases outside the gene matches. CDR3 sequence reads: CASSPDRDRVTYEQYF. The CDR3 coding sequence is TGTGCCAGCAGCCCCGACCGGGACAGGGTCACCTACGAGCAGTACTTC.

The rearrangement joins TRBV4-1 to TRBJ2-1; no firm D call. The CDR3 has 18 amino acids. The germline V and J ends were trimmed by 3 bases and 0 bases, with 18 bases remaining between them. Germline-derived CDR1 and CDR2 are MGHRA and YSYEKL. CDR3 DNA sequence: TGCGCCAGCAGCCAGGTTAGTGCCCGTACTGTCTCCTACAATGAGCAGTTCTTC. Its translation is CASSQVSARTVSYNEQFF.

As for this clone: At one of its ends the junction is not consistent with the germline gene, which may arise from a read error. The gene calls are TRBV18 and TRBJ2-6, with a possible D match to TRBD1 (6 bases). The germline V gene has CDR1 KGHSH and CDR2 LQKENI. The CDR3 sequence is 13 residues long. CDR3 DNA: TGTGCCAGCTCACCACGGTTCGGGGACAAGAGAGCTTTC. This translates into CASSPRFGDKRAF.

The rearrangement joins TRBV7-9 to TRBJ2-2, with 8 nucleotides matching TRBD2. V lost 1 base and J lost 1; bases outside the gene matches: 2. The CDR3 is made up of 16 amino acids. Looked up from germline, CDR1 is SEHNR and CDR2 is FQNEAQ (reference sequence). The CDR3 protein is CASSLGLAGNTGELFF. The CDR3 nucleotides are TGTGCCAGCAGCTTAGGGCTAGCGGGGAACACCGGGGAGCTGTTTTTT.

The chain combines TRBV15 with TRBJ2-1; D is ambiguous. The V end was cut by 0 bases, the J end by 7 bases, with 16 bases between. The germline CDR1 and CDR2 sequences are LNHNV and YYDKDF (reference sequence). The CDR3 totals 16 residues. The CDR3 bases are TGTGCCACCAGCAGAGATTTAGCTCGACCCTTGAATGAGCAGTTCTTC. Translation gives CATSRDLARPLNEQFF.

In its sample, this clone was seen once. This chain connects TRBV19 to TRBJ2-5; TRBD2 might be the D (6 bases). The CDR3 runs 14 residues. Germline lookup yields CDR1 LNHDA and CDR2 SQIVND (reference sequence). Trimming took 5 bases from V and 5 from J, leaving 15 bases between them. CDR3 nucleotides: TGTGCCAGTAGTCCCCGGGACGGAGGGGAGACCCAGTACTTC. This encodes CASSPRDGGETQYF. Full variable domain (remainder filled in from reference TRBV19 and TRBJ2-5): DGGITQSPKYLFRKEGQNVTLSCEQNLNHDAMYWYRQDPGQGLRLIYYSQIVNDFQKGDIAEGYSVSREKKESFPLTVTSAQKNPTAFYLCASSPRDGGETQYFGPGTRLLVL.

Ten or more counts support this clone. V gene TRBV2 combines with J gene TRBJ2-1; 7 bases fit TRBD2. The CDR3 extends over 14 amino acids. V shed 3 bases and J 4 bases; nucleotides not matched to a gene: 3. CDR1 SNHLY and CDR2 FYNNEI come from the germline V gene. CDR3 nucleotide sequence: TGTGCCAGCAGTGATGGGGGGGAGTACAATGAGCAGTTCTTC. Protein: CASSDGGEYNEQFF.

The genes are TRBV19 and TRBJ1-2, with 7 bases fitting TRBD1. This CDR3 spans 14 amino acids. Germline CDR1 LNHDA, CDR2 SQIVND (reference sequence). Trimming removed 2 bases from V and 6 bases from J; junction bases left unmatched: 6. The CDR3 region is CASSIQGQTHGYTF. CDR3 bases: TGTGCCAGTAGTATACAGGGACAGACACATGGCTACACCTTC.

The CDR3 DNA sequence: TGTGCCAGCACCCCACGGTGGACACAGAGCTACACCTTC. As protein: CASTPRWTQSYTF. The chain carries TRBV7-8 and TRBJ1-2; D is perhaps TRBD1 (5 bases). V was trimmed by 7 bases and J by 9 bases, leaving 18 bases between them. The CDR3 is 13 amino acids. Germline loops: CDR1 SGHVS, CDR2 FQNEAQ.

The gene calls are TRBV6-5 and TRBJ2-7, with 7 bases fitting TRBD1. Trimming cost V 6 bases and J 3 bases; bases outside gene matches: 8. The CDR3 loop spans 14 amino acids. Germline V gene sequence: CDR1 MNHEY, CDR2 SVGAGI. The CDR3 nucleotides are TGTGCCAGCAGCCGGTCGGGACAGCGCTACGAGCAGTACTTC. Its translation is CASSRSGQRYEQYF.

On this clone: The sample has other DNA sequences that encode this CDR3 too. The chain links TRBV11-3 to TRBJ1-2, with D tentatively TRBD1 (5 bases). V was cut by 5 bases and J by 4 bases, with 8 bases left in between. The CDR3 loop spans 12 amino acids. Looked up from germline, CDR1 is SGHNT and CDR2 is YENEEA. The CDR3 reads CASSPGGYGYTF. In DNA, the CDR3 is TGTGCCAGCAGCCCCGGGGGCTATGGCTACACCTTC.

The table lists this clone with a few counts. This sequence joins TRBV5-1 and TRBJ1-3; no clear D gene. Germline lookup yields CDR1 SGHRS and CDR2 YFSETQ. V lost 0 bases to trimming and J lost 4 bases, with 8 bases between them. The CDR3 extends over 14 amino acids. DNA of the CDR3: TGCGCCAGCAGCTTGGGCAGTCCCGGAAACACCATATATTTT. As protein: CASSLGSPGNTIYF. The full variable domain, in which reference TRBV5-1 and TRBJ1-3 provide the parts outside the CDR3, is KAGVTQTPRYLIKTRGQQVTLSCSPISGHRSVSWYQQTPGQGLQFLFEYFSETQRNKGNFPGRFSGRQFSNSRSEMNVSTLELGDSALYLCASSLGSPGNTIYFGEGSWLTVV.

This chain connects TRBV10-2 to TRBJ2-3; D perhaps matches TRBD2 (6 bases). V was trimmed by 5 bases and J by 2 bases, leaving 14 bases between them. Germline values: CDR1 WSHSY, CDR2 SAAADI. This CDR3 has 15 residues. CDR3 sequence: CASSILAGTTDTQYF. The CDR3 nucleotides are TGCGCCAGCAGTATTCTTGCGGGAACCACAGATACGCAGTATTTT.

This chain uses TRBV11-3 with TRBJ1-3; no clear D. V lost 5 bases to trimming and J lost 0 bases, with 14 bases between them. Germline CDR1 is SGHNT and CDR2 is YENEEA. This CDR3 has 16 amino acids. CDR3 nucleotide sequence: TGTGCCAGCAGCCCTCGAGCCCCCCTCTCTGGAAACACCATATATTTT. This codes for CASSPRAPLSGNTIYF.

The rearrangement uses TRBV5-1 and TRBJ1-4; 12 bases agree with TRBD1. This CDR3 contains 15 residues. Unmatched junction bases numbered 7, after V lost 5 bases and J lost 8 bases. Germline-derived CDR1 and CDR2 are SGHRS and YFSETQ. CDR3 region: CASRDRDRGQEKLFF. As DNA, the CDR3 is TGCGCCAGCAGGGATCGGGACAGGGGGCAAGAAAAACTGTTTTTT.

The genes are TRBV11-3 and TRBJ1-4, with a possible D match to TRBD1 (5 bases). CDR3 length equals 15 residues. Trimming cost V 5 bases and J 0 bases, with 10 bases left between them. Germline CDR1 and CDR2: SGHNT and YENEEA. The CDR3 reads CASSLGGATNEKLFF. In DNA, the CDR3 is TGTGCCAGCAGCCTTGGGGGGGCAACTAATGAAAAACTGTTTTTT. Full variable domain (missing parts from reference TRBV11-3 and TRBJ1-4): EAGVVQSPRYKIIEKKQPVAFWCNPISGHNTLYWYLQNLGQGPELLIRYENEEAVDDSQLPKDRFSAERLKGVDSTLKIQPAELGDSAVYLCASSLGGATNEKLFFGSGTQLSVL.